This is a list of T cell receptor beta chains from one sample in a study of blood T cell repertoires in COVID-19. Produced via immunoSEQ multiplex PCR; TCRdb's table is partial and in-frame only. The sample holds hundreds of thousands of clones; 75% to 90% are singletons and the top ten take 0.95% to 1.1%. Sample: PBMCs or T cells enriched from blood (not recorded which). These receptors came from a man between 18 and 29 years old who had recovered from COVID-19. Each CDR3 is given without its conserved first and last residue. D genes are given only for firm matches.

TRBJ1-2	TRBD1	TRBV3-1/TRBV3-2	ASSPGLGGRYGYT
TRBJ1-5	.	TRBV7-9	ASSLPGNSNQPQH
TRBJ1-2	.	TRBV2	ASSERDTRLLT
TRBJ2-4	TRBD1	TRBV6-4	ASSDGTGGNIQY
TRBJ2-7	TRBD1	TRBV10-3	AISAPGQPAEQY
TRBJ1-5	TRBD1	TRBV4-1	ASSQESDRRTHLNQPQH
TRBJ2-5	TRBD1	TRBV9	ASSVRTGQETQY
TRBJ1-2	.	TRBV6-5	ASSRTSYGYT
TRBJ1-2	.	TRBV5-6	ASSPRQTNYGYT
TRBJ2-1	.	TRBV6-2/TRBV6-3	ASSYSNARVGF
TRBJ2-1	.	TRBV7-3	ASSPPDSSEQF
TRBJ1-5	.	TRBV6-5	ATQTRYSNQPQH
TRBJ1-3	.	TRBV4-3	ASSQDPESFSGNTIY
TRBJ2-2	TRBD1	TRBV5-6	ASSLGGLTGELF
TRBJ1-2	TRBD1	TRBV6-5	ASRPDRGYGYT
TRBJ2-3	.	TRBV11-1	ASSLNSGDTQY
TRBJ2-3	.	TRBV5-8	ASSLREPDTQY
TRBJ1-1	.	TRBV10-1	ASSESTGKGTEAF
TRBJ2-3	TRBD2	TRBV15	ATSTGGGTQY
TRBJ1-5	.	TRBV29-1	SVSRDNDQPQH
TRBJ2-4	.	TRBV19	ASNGQEGNIQY
TRBJ2-1	.	TRBV12-5	ASAPAGLLGSRNEQF
TRBJ2-1	.	TRBV7-9	ASSLTGINEQF
TRBJ1-1	.	TRBV28	ASSLPHRRGTEAF
TRBJ1-6	.	TRBV18	ASSPRGHQNSPLH
TRBJ2-3	.	TRBV5-4	ASSQPLGDTDTQY
TRBJ1-5	.	TRBV6-6	ASSSTRRTNQPQH
TRBJ2-2	TRBD1	TRBV7-9	AIDTGTGGTGELF
TRBJ2-7	TRBD2	TRBV4-3	ASSQAVGTSGIGEQY
TRBJ1-2	.	TRBV6-4	ASSAGINYGYT
TRBJ2-2	.	TRBV7-9	ASSAPTGNAGELF
TRBJ2-7	TRBD2	TRBV7-2	ASSLVPSGTSYEQY
TRBJ1-5	.	TRBV21-1	ASSSKRGDRGNNQPQH
TRBJ1-1	.	TRBV14	ASSQYRNTEAF
TRBJ2-1	.	TRBV6-5	ASTPPGTSNNEQF
TRBJ1-6	.	TRBV9	ASSVGQSSGNSPLH
TRBJ2-5	.	TRBV18	ASSGQGVRETQY
TRBJ1-3	TRBD1	TRBV2	ASSETGQGAGNTIY
TRBJ2-2	TRBD2	TRBV7-9	ASSSSSLAGGTGELF
TRBJ2-1	TRBD1	TRBV7-2	ASSFLAGGLLNEQF
TRBJ2-3	TRBD2	TRBV7-8	ASSLGASGGAVDTQY
TRBJ2-1	TRBD2	TRBV11-1	ASSLGTSGVNEQF
TRBJ1-6	TRBD1	TRBV2	ASSEGRAGGNSPLH
TRBJ2-6	.	TRBV19	ASSILGGSSGANVLT
TRBJ2-7	TRBD1	TRBV3-1/TRBV3-2	ASSPLPGQGDYEQY
TRBJ1-3	.	TRBV29-1	SAETGTVDVDTIY
TRBJ2-7	TRBD1	TRBV6-5	ASSRTGTYEQY
TRBJ1-6	TRBD1	TRBV7-6	ASSQTGQGSSPLH
TRBJ1-1	.	TRBV28	ASSDLGGAEAF
TRBJ2-7	TRBD1	TRBV19	ASSTGTALYEQY
TRBJ1-3	.	TRBV6-5	ASRPRQHSGNTIY
TRBJ1-6	.	TRBV9	ASSVVSDSPLH
TRBJ2-1	TRBD2	TRBV28	ASSLLTSGSYNEQF